One sample yielded the 6 T cell receptor beta chains listed below, sequenced in a study of cytomegalovirus exposure and HLA in healthy donors. In the PCR, 60 Vbeta and 13 Jbeta primers were used. Method: immunoSEQ multiplex PCR; TCRdb's copy keeps in-frame clones and lacks some. The sample lists around 100,000 clones; around three quarters were seen once. Sequencing was carried out using PBMCs. Receptor source: a young woman in good health and CMV-seropositive.

V gene TRBV6-1 combines with J gene TRBJ2-1; TRBD1 matches at 9 bases. Germline assignment: CDR1 MNHNS and CDR2 SASEGT. The CDR3 spans 18 residues. V dropped 3 bases and J dropped 7; count of bases not matched to a gene: 16. The CDR3 protein is CASSDRWGLGDRVNEQFF. The CDR3 DNA reads TGTGCCAGCAGTGATAGGTGGGGCTTGGGGGACAGGGTTAATGAGCAGTTCTTC.

The chain uses TRBV5-8 and TRBJ2-3; a weak D match, TRBD2 (6 bases). CDR3 length equals 18 residues. From germline, CDR1 is SGHTS and CDR2 YDEGEE. The V end was cut by 8 bases, the J end by 2 bases, with 27 bases between. The CDR3 nucleotides read TGTGCCAGTCCGCGGGGACTGCCGCGGCCACAGGACACAGATACGCAGTATTTT. Encoded protein: CASPRGLPRPQDTDTQYF.

The J gene is TRBJ2-1, the V gene TRBV30; the D is unclear. Trimming left V 0 bases short and J 7 bases short, with 4 bases between. This CDR3 is 11 amino acids long. Looked up from germline, CDR1 is GTSNPN and CDR2 is SVGIG (reference sequence). CDR3 sequence reads: CAWSVLNEQFF. The CDR3 DNA is TGTGCCTGGAGTGTACTTAATGAGCAGTTCTTC.

CDR3 nucleotides: TGTGCCAGCAGACTTTCCGGGGAGCAGTACTTC. Translation gives CASRLSGEQYF. The rearrangement links TRBV7-8 to TRBJ2-7; D call uncertain. CDR1 and CDR2 from the germline V gene are SGHVS and FQNEAQ. The CDR3 sequence is 11 residues long. The ends were cut back, 6 bases at V and 7 bases at J, with 10 bases in the middle.

This chain connects TRBV10-3 to TRBJ1-2; the D gene is possibly TRBD1 (6 bases). V lost 3 bases, J lost 4 bases, and 9 bases lay in between. CDR1 ENHRY and CDR2 SYGVKD come from the germline V gene. The CDR3 spans 13 residues. DNA of the CDR3: TGTGCCATCAGTGAAGCAGGGGCCTATGGCTACACCTTC. Its translation is CAISEAGAYGYTF.

The V call is TRBV7-3, the J call TRBJ1-6; D gene uncertain. Deletions cut 6 bases from V and 8 bases from J, with 11 bases between. Germline V CDR1 and CDR2: SGHTA, FQGTGA. The CDR3 totals 13 residues. The CDR3 spells CASSTEAYSPLHF. The CDR3 DNA reads TGTGCCAGCAGTACCGAGGCCTATTCACCCCTCCACTTT.